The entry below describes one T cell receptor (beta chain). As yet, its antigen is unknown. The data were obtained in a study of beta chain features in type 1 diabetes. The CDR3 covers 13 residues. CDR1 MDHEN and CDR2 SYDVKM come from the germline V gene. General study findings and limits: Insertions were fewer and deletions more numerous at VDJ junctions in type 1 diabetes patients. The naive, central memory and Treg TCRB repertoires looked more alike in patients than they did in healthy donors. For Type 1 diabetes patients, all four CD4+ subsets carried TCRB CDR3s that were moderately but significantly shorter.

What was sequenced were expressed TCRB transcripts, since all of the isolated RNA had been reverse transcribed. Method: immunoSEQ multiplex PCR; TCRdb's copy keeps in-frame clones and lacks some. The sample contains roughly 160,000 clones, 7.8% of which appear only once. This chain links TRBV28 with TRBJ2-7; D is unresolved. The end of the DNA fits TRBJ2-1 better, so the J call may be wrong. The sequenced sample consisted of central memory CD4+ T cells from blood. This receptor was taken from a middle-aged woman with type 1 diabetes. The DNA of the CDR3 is TGTGCCAGCAGTCCCACTGGCGGTAATGAGCAGTTCTTC. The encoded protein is CASSPTGGNEQFF.